This T cell receptor beta chain emerged from a study of beta chain features in type 1 diabetes. TCRB transcripts that were expressed got sequenced, as all of the isolated RNA had been reverse transcribed. Measured with immunoSEQ multiplex PCR; TCRdb has only the in-frame clones, and not every one. The sample contains about 250,000 clones, approximately 14% of which appear only once. Study results and limitations: Equally in patients and controls, PCR might preferentially amplify shorter templates.

Concerning this clone itself: The antigen is not known.

Material: naive CD4+ T cells from blood. This TCR was recovered from a woman aged 40 to 55 in good health.

The CDR3 region is CASSPRLAGELFF. CDR3 DNA sequence: TGTGCCAGCAGCCCACGACTAGCCGGGGAGCTGTTTTTT. The chain joins TRBV7-9 to TRBJ2-2, with D perhaps matching TRBD2 (6 bases). CDR3 length: 13 amino acids. V was cut by 5 bases and J by 6 bases, with 10 bases left in between. From germline, CDR1 is SEHNR and CDR2 FQNEAQ (reference sequence).